Each of the 15 T cell receptor beta chains below was sequenced from the same sample in a study of T cell repertoires in aging, cancer and after chemotherapy. Multiplex touch-down PCR with TRB-A/B primers amplified rearranged V-D-J TRB sequences. TCRdb re-derived calls from the multiplex PCR reads in MiXCR, one entry per CDR3 protein. The data contain about 720 distinct CDR3 sequences, roughly 24% of them seen just once; the ten biggest clones take up around 65%. TCR beta rearrangements were amplified from peripheral blood genomic DNA. Sequencing input: blood. The receptor set was obtained from a human donor with a solid tumor.

There are a few counts of this clonotype. The CDR3 DNA is TGTGCCAGCAGCTTAGACTTGACCGTGAACACTGAAGCTTTCTTT. The encoded protein is CASSLDLTVNTEAFF. The genes are TRBV5-6 and TRBJ1-1; no clear D. CDR1 SGHDT and CDR2 YYEEEE come from the germline V gene. Trimming removed 2 bases from V and 0 bases from J, with 11 bases in between. The CDR3 contains 15 residues.

As to this clonotype: Compared with germline, one end of the junction differs, possibly owing to a read error. The J gene is TRBJ1-1, the V gene TRBV12-3 or TRBV12-4, with D possibly matching TRBD1 (6 bases). CDR3 length: 14 residues. The CDR3 loop is CASRGGGKHTKAFF. The CDR3 DNA reads TGTGCCAGCAGGGGAGGGGGTAAGCACACTAAAGCTTTCTTT.

The chain has TRBV24-1 and TRBJ2-1; 10 bases fit TRBD2. Trimming removed 0 bases from V and 4 bases from J; junction bases left unmatched: 5. The CDR3 consists of 17 residues. Germline V CDR1 and CDR2: KGHDR, SFDVKD. CDR3 sequence: CATSDLRASGSYNEQFF. The CDR3 nucleotides read TGTGCCACCAGTGATTTGCGGGCTAGCGGGAGTTACAATGAGCAGTTCTTC.

The sample holds a few counts of this clonotype. This sequence joins TRBV5-1 and TRBJ2-2; D is uncertain. The V gene's germline CDR1 is SGHRS and CDR2 YFSETQ. V lost 0 bases to trimming and J lost 5 bases, with 5 bases between them. The CDR3 is 13 residues long. The CDR3 protein is CASSLGGTGELFF. The CDR3 DNA sequence: TGCGCCAGCAGCTTGGGGGGAACCGGGGAGCTGTTTTTT.

The chain carries TRBV6-2 or TRBV6-3 and TRBJ2-2; 8 nucleotides align to TRBD2. The CDR3 has 15 residues. Losses at the gene ends were 2 bases for V and 4 bases for J; bases not matched to a gene: 3. Germline CDR1 MNHEY, CDR2 SVGEGT. The CDR3 loop is CASSYRRGVTGELFF. The CDR3 coding sequence is TGTGCCAGCAGTTACAGGCGGGGGGTCACCGGGGAGCTGTTTTTT.

This sequence joins TRBV7-9 and TRBJ1-2, with 7 bases that match TRBD1. The germline V gene encodes CDR1 SEHNR and CDR2 FQNEAQ (reference sequence). With V trimmed by 10 bases and J by 4 bases, 6 bases remained unmatched. This CDR3 has 12 amino acids. The CDR3, as DNA: TGTGCCACCAAGGGACAGATCTATGGCTACACCTTC. It specifies CATKGQIYGYTF.

The chain joins TRBV6-5 to TRBJ1-6; TRBD1 matches 8 bases. Germline CDR1 MNHEY, CDR2 SVGAGI. Trimming at V came to 5 bases and at J to 9 bases, leaving 12 bases not matched to a gene. The CDR3 extends over 16 amino acids. CDR3: CASSVGQGMTSSPLHF. CDR3 bases: TGTGCCAGCAGTGTAGGACAGGGTATGACTAGTTCACCCCTCCACTTT.

By share of the sample, this clonotype is large. The chain recombines TRBV7-2 with TRBJ2-1; D is unclear. The CDR3 covers 15 residues. V was clipped by 1 base and J by 5 bases, with 12 bases between them. CDR1 is SGHTA, CDR2 FQGNSA, per germline. CDR3 region: CASSLGSLINNEQFF. The CDR3 nucleotides are TGTGCCAGCAGCTTAGGTTCATTAATAAACAATGAGCAGTTCTTC.

The V gene is TRBV27, the J gene TRBJ2-5; 7 nucleotides align to TRBD2. The V gene end was trimmed by 0 bases and the J gene end by 4 bases; junction bases not matched to a gene: 5. There are 15 residues in the CDR3. CDR1 is MNHEY, CDR2 SMNVEV, per germline (reference sequence). CDR3 sequence: CASSLSGGGGETQYF. The CDR3 DNA reads as TGTGCCAGCAGTTTATCGGGGGGGGGTGGAGAGACCCAGTACTTC.

A word on this clonotype: A much larger clone differs from this one at a single base, so this may be a read error. V and J are TRBV6-5 and TRBJ2-7; 7 positions match TRBD1. CDR3 length: 15 amino acids. Germline assignment: CDR1 MNHEY and CDR2 SVGAGI. CDR3 region: CASSEAGTENYEKYF. CDR3 coding DNA: TGTGCCAGCAGTGAAGCCGGGACAGAAAACTACGAGAAGTACTTC.

This chain joins TRBV6-5 and TRBJ1-4; 10 bases agree with TRBD1. Trimming cost V 4 bases and J 4 bases; bases outside gene matches: 9. The germline V gene has CDR1 MNHEY and CDR2 SVGAGI. This CDR3 is built from 17 residues. Here the CDR3 DNA reads TGTGCCAGCAGTTTCCGGACAGGGGGAGGGCATAATGAAAAACTGTTTTTT. Its translation is CASSFRTGGGHNEKLFF.

In its sample, this clonotype ranks as medium-sized. This chain joins TRBV12-3 or TRBV12-4 and TRBJ1-6; D perhaps matches TRBD1 (5 bases). Between the trimmed V and J ends, which lost 4 bases and 8 bases, there was a span of 9 bases. The CDR3 covers 13 residues. In DNA, the CDR3 is TGTGCCAGCAGTTGGGGGGAGGATTCACCCCTCCACTTT. As protein: CASSWGEDSPLHF.

There are a few counts of this clonotype. This chain links TRBV5-4 with TRBJ1-1; no clear D. The CDR3 runs 13 residues. The germline V and J ends were trimmed by 4 bases and 6 bases, with 13 bases remaining between them. Germline V CDR1 and CDR2: SGHNT, YYREEE (reference sequence). The CDR3 region has the DNA TGTGCCAGCAGCGAAGGAGGGAGGCCTGAAGCTTTCTTT. It encodes CASSEGGRPEAFF.

This clonotype was seen only a few times. The chain has TRBV6-2 or TRBV6-3 and TRBJ1-5; 9 nucleotides line up with TRBD1. The J segment lost 7 bases and the V segment lost 6 bases, leaving 7 bases of the junction unmatched. The germline gives CDR1 MNHEY, CDR2 SVGEGT. The CDR3 is made up of 14 amino acids. CDR3 residues: CASSDRDRDQPQHF. CDR3 DNA sequence: TGTGCCAGCAGCGACCGGGACAGGGACCAGCCCCAGCATTTT.

In its sample, this clonotype is large (0.1 to 1%). The chain has TRBV7-6 and TRBJ2-3, with no clear D. This CDR3 is built from 16 residues. With 6 bases removed from V and 0 bases from J, the gap between germline ends came to 16 bases. The germline CDR1 and CDR2 sequences are SGHVS and FNYEAQ. CDR3 amino acids: CASSSRAEESTDTQYF. The CDR3 DNA reads TGTGCCAGCAGTTCCCGTGCCGAGGAAAGCACAGATACGCAGTATTTT.